One sample yielded the 18 T cell receptor beta chains listed below, sequenced in a study of response to subunit inactivated influenza vaccine (dated by TCRdb to about 2018). Libraries were built with RT-PCR. These reads were obtained on an Illumina HiSeq 2500. TCRdb trimmed the raw reads at Q25, called clones with MiXCR and kept productive beta chains. Duplicate CDR3 protein sequences are folded into a single record with the most common DNA and genes. This sample holds roughly 550,000 distinct CDR3 sequences; around 21% were observed only once. The ten largest clones add up to 2.5% to 3.5% of the sample. The same sample was also used in a study of T cells expressing NK-cell markers. Drawing on the second study: TCR beta cDNA libraries were made by 5'RACE template switching that added a universal primer site and unique molecular identifiers.

Specimen: CD4+ T cells sorted from PBMCs, collected roughly 13 days after vaccination. These receptors all stem from a middle-aged man who received an inactivated influenza vaccine. Donor details come from another sample of the same person, matched by shared clones.

The chain uses TRBV4-2 and TRBJ2-7; D call uncertain. V was trimmed by 1 base and J by 0 bases, leaving 10 bases between them. Germline V gene sequence: CDR1 LGHNA, CDR2 YNFKEQ. CDR3 length equals 15 residues. The CDR3 coding sequence is TGTGCCAGCAGCCAAGGGGGTCGACACTCCTACGAGCAGTACTTC. Its translation is CASSQGGRHSYEQYF.

This clonotype was seen a handful of times. This chain uses TRBV5-5 with TRBJ1-3; D remains ambiguous. The CDR3 length is 15 residues. V shed 3 bases and J shed 0 bases, with 10 bases lying between them. Germline V CDR1 and CDR2: SGHKS, YYEKEE (reference sequence). The CDR3 region has the DNA TGTGCCAGCAGCTCTACGGTTTACTCTGGAAACACCATATATTTT. Translated, it gives CASSSTVYSGNTIYF.

The chain is built from TRBV9 and TRBJ2-1, with D uncertain. With 4 bases removed from V and 9 bases from J, the gap between germline ends came to 26 bases. This CDR3 comprises 17 residues. Germline assignment: CDR1 SGDLS and CDR2 YYNGEE. DNA for the CDR3: TGTGCCAGCAGCCTGTCGCCTGGCCCTACCTCCCCCGGTGAGCAGTTCTTC. Translation: CASSLSPGPTSPGEQFF.

About this clonotype itself: A far larger clone is a single base away, which makes a read error likely. This chain uses TRBV7-2 with TRBJ2-7; 10 positions agree with TRBD1. The CDR3 has 13 residues. The germline V gene encodes CDR1 SGHTA and CDR2 FQGNSA. V dropped 8 bases and J dropped 3; count of bases not matched to a gene: 4. CDR3 nucleotide sequence: TGTGCCAGCTGCCGGGACAGGGGCTACGAGCAGTACTTC. Protein sequence: CASCRDRGYEQYF.

V is TRBV3-1 and J is TRBJ2-1; no firm D call. The CDR3 runs to 15 residues. Germline V CDR1 and CDR2: LGHDT, YNNKEL (reference sequence). Trimming pared 3 bases from V and 1 base from J, leaving 10 bases between. CDR3 sequence reads: CASSQVINSYNEQFF. Written as DNA, the CDR3 is TGTGCCAGCAGCCAGGTGATCAATTCCTACAATGAGCAGTTCTTC.

The chain has TRBV7-2 and TRBJ2-7; possible D gene TRBD2, 5 bases. Germline CDR1 SGHTA, CDR2 FQGNSA. Trimming shortened V by 5 bases and J by 4 bases, and 12 bases separated the two germline ends. The CDR3 has 13 amino acids. This CDR3 is CASSKVAFYEQYF. CDR3 coding DNA: TGTGCCAGCAGCAAAGTAGCGTTTTACGAGCAGTACTTC. Using reference TRBV7-2 and TRBJ2-7 for the parts outside the CDR3, the full variable domain is GAGVSQSPSNKVTEKGKDVELRCDPISGHTALYWYRQSLGQGLEFLIYFQGNSAPDKSGLPSDRFSAERTGGSVSTLTIQRTQQEDSAVYLCASSKVAFYEQYFGPGTRLTVT.

There are many counts of this clonotype. The V call is TRBV5-1, the J call TRBJ1-1, with D possibly matching TRBD1 (6 bases). This CDR3 region has 16 residues. Germline CDR1 is SGHRS and CDR2 is YFSETQ. Between the trimmed V and J ends, which lost 4 bases and 1 base, there was a span of 17 bases. The CDR3 loop reads CASSLAGGAANTEAFF. The CDR3 DNA follows: TGCGCCAGCAGCCTGGCGGGGGGCGCGGCGAACACTGAAGCTTTCTTT.

V gene TRBV5-5 combines with J gene TRBJ2-3, with D maybe TRBD2 (5 bases). Looked up from germline, CDR1 is SGHKS and CDR2 is YYEKEE (reference sequence). Trimming pared 4 bases from V and 0 bases from J, leaving 12 bases between. There are 15 residues in the CDR3. This chain's CDR3 is CASSAASLSTDTQYF. CDR3 sequence (DNA): TGTGCCAGCAGCGCCGCTAGCTTGAGCACAGATACGCAGTATTTT.

This clonotype appeared many times. The chain combines TRBV10-3 with TRBJ2-1; 8 bases agree with TRBD2. Germline V gene data show CDR1 as ENHRY and CDR2 as SYGVKD. V shed 0 bases, J shed 6 bases, and the junction held 10 bases outside the gene matches. The CDR3 contains 17 residues. The CDR3 bases are TGTGCCATCAGTGAGTCCTCTCAGAGCGGGAGTCTCAATGAGCAGTTCTTC. The encoded protein is CAISESSQSGSLNEQFF.

This clonotype was counted at least ten times. CDR3 sequence reads: CASSLSGTGIQYF. CDR3 in DNA: TGCGCCAGCAGCTTGTCCGGGACAGGTATTCAGTACTTC. The rearrangement joins TRBV5-1 to TRBJ2-4, with TRBD1 matching 8 bases. The CDR3 covers 13 residues. J lost 10 bases, V lost 1 base, and 4 bases had no gene match. CDR1 and CDR2 from the germline V gene are SGHRS and YFSETQ.

V is TRBV19 and J is TRBJ2-5, with D hard to call. Germline CDR1 and CDR2: LNHDA and SQIVND (reference sequence). Trimming stripped 6 bases from V and 7 bases from J, with 21 bases between. The CDR3 covers 15 residues. The CDR3 loop reads CASSLYPSRGGTQYF. CDR3 in DNA: TGTGCCAGTAGCTTATACCCCTCCCGAGGTGGGACCCAGTACTTC.

The chain has TRBV20-1 and TRBJ1-2; perhaps TRBD1 as D (5 bases). The V gene lost 6 bases and the J gene lost 4 bases, with 18 bases spanning the gap. Germline V gene sequence: CDR1 DFQATT, CDR2 SNEGSKA (reference sequence). The CDR3 is 14 amino acids. The CDR3 spells CSASRGAASYGYTF. CDR3 bases: TGCAGTGCCTCCAGAGGGGCGGCTTCCTATGGCTACACCTTC.

This clonotype was counted ten times or more. The genes are TRBV7-6 and TRBJ2-1; TRBD2 might be the D (5 bases). The V and J ends lost 2 bases and 0 bases respectively, with 11 bases between them. The length of the CDR3 is 16 residues. Germline V lookup: CDR1 SGHVS, CDR2 FNYEAQ. The CDR3: CASSLLARSSYNEQFF. CDR3 DNA: TGTGCCAGCAGCTTACTAGCTCGAAGCTCCTACAATGAGCAGTTCTTC.

The rearrangement uses TRBV12-5 and TRBJ2-1; 11 bases agree with TRBD2. Trimming at V came to 6 bases and at J to 0 bases, leaving 22 bases not matched to a gene. Germline CDR1 reads LGHNT; CDR2 reads FRNRAP. This CDR3 contains 22 residues. CDR3 region: CASGSPGGTAGTSGSSYNEQFF. In DNA, the CDR3 is TGTGCTAGTGGGTCCCCTGGGGGGACGGCCGGGACTAGCGGAAGCTCCTACAATGAGCAGTTCTTC.

This clonotype occurred many times. The chain joins TRBV21-1 to TRBJ1-2. TRBV21-1 is reported as a pseudogene. This CDR3 has 15 residues. In DNA, the CDR3 is TGTGCCAGCAGCAAAGCATCGGAAGTTAACTATGGCTACACCTTC. It specifies CASSKASEVNYGYTF.

This chain connects TRBV6-2 or TRBV6-3 to TRBJ1-5; D uncertain. Germline V lookup: CDR1 MNHEY, CDR2 SVGEGT. The V gene lost 0 bases and the J gene lost 4 bases, with 7 bases spanning the gap. This CDR3 is 14 amino acids long. Here the CDR3 reads CASSYSTENQPQHF. DNA of the CDR3: TGTGCCAGCAGTTACTCGACTGAGAATCAGCCCCAGCATTTT.

This clonotype has a handful of counts. The gene calls are TRBV12-3 or TRBV12-4 and TRBJ2-1; D is unresolved. V was clipped by 5 bases and J by 0 bases, with 14 bases between them. The length of the CDR3 is 16 residues. DNA for the CDR3: TGTGCCAGCAGTCCGTTGAATGGGGTCTCCTACAATGAGCAGTTCTTC. It codes for CASSPLNGVSYNEQFF.

The chain combines TRBV27 with TRBJ2-3, with D uncertain. V lost 2 bases and J lost 7, with 13 bases in between. Germline V lookup: CDR1 MNHEY, CDR2 SMNVEV (reference sequence). The CDR3 covers 14 residues. CDR3 region: CASSLESTANTQYF. CDR3 DNA sequence: TGTGCCAGCAGTTTAGAGAGTACAGCAAATACGCAGTATTTT.